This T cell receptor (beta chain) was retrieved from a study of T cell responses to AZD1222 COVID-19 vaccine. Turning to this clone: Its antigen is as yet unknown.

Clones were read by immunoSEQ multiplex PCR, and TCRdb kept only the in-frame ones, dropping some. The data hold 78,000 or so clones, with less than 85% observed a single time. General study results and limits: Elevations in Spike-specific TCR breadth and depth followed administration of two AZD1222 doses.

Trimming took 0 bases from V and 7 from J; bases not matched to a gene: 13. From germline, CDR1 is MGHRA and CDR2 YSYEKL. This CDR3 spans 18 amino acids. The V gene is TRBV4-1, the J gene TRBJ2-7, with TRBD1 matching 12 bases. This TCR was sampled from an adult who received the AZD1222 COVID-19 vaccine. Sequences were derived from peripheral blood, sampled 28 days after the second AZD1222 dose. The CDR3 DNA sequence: TGCGCCAGCAGCCAAGATGGGGGGACAGGGGGCGTCCCGAGTGAGCAGTACTTC. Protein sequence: CASSQDGGTGGVPSEQYF.